This record covers a single T cell receptor beta chain. The antigen remains undetermined. This entry comes from a study of T cell responses to AZD1222 COVID-19 vaccine. Regarding the study as a whole: The donors showed a predominance of white British ancestry and of females, with possible underestimation of clonal diversity. The study sampled repertoires only after the peak T cell response. The reported proportion of spike-specific TCRs targeting unmutated variant regions was nearly half.

Trimming left V 4 bases short and J 8 bases short, with 11 bases between. Germline V gene lookup returns CDR1 GTSNPN and CDR2 SVGIG (reference sequence). The CDR3 runs 11 residues. Method: immunoSEQ multiplex PCR; TCRdb's copy keeps in-frame clones and lacks some. The sample consists of 150,000 to 200,000 clones, about 87% of them appearing once. Sequenced here: peripheral blood, sampled on day 0 of MenACWY control vaccination. This chain uses TRBV30 with TRBJ1-2; D unresolved. The TCR was taken from an adult in good health. CDR3 nucleotides: TGTGCCTGGAATCCGACATACGGCTACACCTTC. It specifies CAWNPTYGYTF.